These T cell receptor beta chains were read from a single sample in a study of cytomegalovirus exposure and HLA in healthy donors. Only in-frame clones appear in the TCRdb table, and some are missing; sequencing was by immunoSEQ multiplex PCR. This sample yields about 150,000 clones, of which 60% to 85% are seen a single time; approximately 3% belongs to the top ten. The sequenced material came from PBMCs. All receptors come from a middle-aged woman in good health and CMV-seronegative. Each CDR3 is given without its conserved first and last residue.

CDR3 protein	J gene	V gene
ASSWDRGQGAF	TRBJ1-1	TRBV5-4
ASSFLTNLPEEQF	TRBJ2-1	TRBV5-1
ASSWTTTGLNGRNGYT	TRBJ1-2	TRBV5-1
ATTTTGWDQPQH	TRBJ1-5	TRBV19
ASSLTGVPSSYNSPLH	TRBJ1-6	TRBV5-1
ASSLDRGNYGYT	TRBJ1-2	TRBV5-1
ASGRGSVGEAF	TRBJ1-1	TRBV2
ASGLVGGSSYEQY	TRBJ2-7	TRBV12-5
ASGNPRGPSYNEQF	TRBJ2-1	TRBV5-1
STSGGVYNEQF	TRBJ2-1	TRBV29-1
ASSPSEDRVTEAF	TRBJ1-1	TRBV18
ASRMRGSETQY	TRBJ2-5	TRBV28
ASSRDRPSNYGYT	TRBJ1-2	TRBV6-5
ASSPGQVNEQF	TRBJ2-1	TRBV18
ASSVAFQETQY	TRBJ2-5	TRBV9
ASSLGGIGTGELF	TRBJ2-2	TRBV7-9
ASSPTSQDRGTEAF	TRBJ1-1	TRBV7-8
ASGSQGEGYT	TRBJ1-2	TRBV28
ASSFSGTGGYEQY	TRBJ2-7	TRBV27
ASSLPAGGLNTEAF	TRBJ1-1	TRBV28
ASSQVLTSGGPKGNEQF	TRBJ2-1	TRBV4-1
ATRDRDGNTIY	TRBJ1-3	TRBV15
SVEARPSGAYYNEQF	TRBJ2-1	TRBV29-1
ASSFRPGVNNEQF	TRBJ2-1	TRBV7-2
ASSAVRGLEEKLF	TRBJ1-4	TRBV9
ASSDPGQVFAGELF	TRBJ2-2	TRBV2
ASSQLGQTTRNSPLH	TRBJ1-6	TRBV2
ASSLAGGADTQY	TRBJ2-3	TRBV5-1
ASSLRSGGYTEQF	TRBJ2-1	TRBV7-8
ASKIDSGKTEAF	TRBJ1-1	TRBV10-1
ASSWASGGAFGNEQF	TRBJ2-1	TRBV5-1
ARGIRRGYGYT	TRBJ1-2	TRBV2
ASSRNDRAYGYT	TRBJ1-2	TRBV19
ASSYRGSGANVLT	TRBJ2-6	TRBV6-5
ASRLYTEGANTEAF	TRBJ1-1	TRBV27
ASSLAGSVSDTQY	TRBJ2-3	TRBV28
ASNPPASGPRENIQY	TRBJ2-4	TRBV2
ASSVLGNTIY	TRBJ1-3	TRBV28
ASSVQLAGGTDTQY	TRBJ2-3	TRBV9
ASALRDRGRGSNQPQH	TRBJ1-5	TRBV7-8
ASSEAASSLRTDTQY	TRBJ2-3	TRBV6-1
ASSPALAKDRVRNYGYT	TRBJ1-2	TRBV18